These 21 T cell receptor beta chains share one sample of origin, sequenced in a study of blood T cell repertoires in COVID-19. Sequenced by immunoSEQ multiplex PCR; TCRdb stores in-frame clones only, minus some. The table records approximately 500,000 clones, roughly 89% of them present only once. The sequenced material came from peripheral blood. The receptors were gathered from a man younger than 35 with COVID-19, enrolled during active disease.

The chain has TRBV7-7 and TRBJ1-5; weak D call: TRBD1 (5 bases). Germline V CDR1 and CDR2: SSHAT, FNYEAQ (reference sequence). The length of the CDR3 is 15 residues. Trimming removed 1 base at V and 3 bases at J, with 10 bases between. The CDR3 loop reads CASSLEGAPNQPQHF. The CDR3 nucleotides read TGTGCCAGCAGCTTAGAAGGGGCCCCCAATCAGCCCCAGCATTTT. Filled out from reference TRBV7-7 and TRBJ1-5, the complete variable domain reads GAGVSQSPRYKVTKRGQDVTLRCDPISSHATLYWYQQALGQGPEFLTYFNYEAQPDKSGLPSDRFSAERPEGSISTLTIQRTEQRDSAMYRCASSLEGAPNQPQHFGDGTRLSIL.

V gene TRBV7-2 combines with J gene TRBJ1-5, with unresolved D. Germline lookup yields CDR1 SGHTA and CDR2 FQGNSA. Trimming removed 1 base from V and 0 bases from J, with 7 bases in between. This CDR3 is built from 15 residues. The CDR3 DNA follows: TGTGCCAGCAGCTTAGGCCCCTATAGCAATCAGCCCCAGCATTTT. This encodes CASSLGPYSNQPQHF.

This CDR3 is CASSRTRNTEAFF. CDR3 nucleotide sequence: TGTGCCAGCAGTCGTACCAGGAACACTGAAGCTTTCTTT. This rearrangement joins TRBV6-5 to TRBJ1-1; no firm D call. Trimming shortened V by 5 bases and J by 1 base, and 8 bases separated the two germline ends. Germline lookup yields CDR1 MNHEY and CDR2 SVGAGI. CDR3 length: 13 residues.

The chain employs TRBV14 and TRBJ1-3; 7 positions match TRBD1. Germline assignment: CDR1 SGHDN and CDR2 FVKESK. The CDR3 loop spans 15 amino acids. The junction had 1 base not matched to a gene; V was cut back by 1 base and J by 1 base. Here the CDR3 reads CASSQGRGSGNTIYF. CDR3 DNA: TGTGCCAGCAGCCAAGGCAGGGGGTCTGGAAACACCATATATTTT.

The V and J genes are TRBV3-1 (or the pseudogene TRBV3-2) and TRBJ2-7, with TRBD2 identical over 10 bases. The CDR3 runs 15 residues. Germline V gene data show CDR1 as LGHDT and CDR2 as YNNKEL (reference sequence). Losses at the gene ends were 2 bases for V and 2 bases for J; bases not matched to a gene: 3. The CDR3 reads CASSQPSGGPYEQYF. The CDR3 DNA is TGTGCCAGCAGCCAACCTAGCGGGGGCCCCTACGAGCAGTACTTC.

The V gene is TRBV27, the J gene TRBJ1-2; 9 bases are a match to TRBD1. Germline lookup yields CDR1 MNHEY and CDR2 SMNVEV (reference sequence). V lost 4 bases, J lost 5 bases, and 8 bases stayed unmatched. CDR3 length: 15 residues. The CDR3 region has the DNA TGTGCCAGCAGTTCCGAAACCGGGACAGGGTATGGCTACACCTTC. Amino acid sequence: CASSSETGTGYGYTF.

This clone has a handful of counts. This chain uses TRBV11-2 with TRBJ2-7; 8 bases map to TRBD1. CDR1 and CDR2 from the germline V gene are SGHAT and FQNNGV. The CDR3 extends over 14 amino acids. V lost 6 bases and J lost 3; bases outside the gene matches: 7. The CDR3 DNA reads TGTGCCAGCAGGGAATCGGGACAGGACTACGAGCAGTACTTC. Protein sequence: CASRESGQDYEQYF.

This clone appeared a few times. The chain carries TRBV18 and TRBJ2-7; D unclear. The CDR3 is 13 residues long. CDR1 KGHSH and CDR2 LQKENI come from the germline V gene. The ends were cut back, 2 bases at V and 6 bases at J, with 11 bases in the middle. The CDR3 loop reads CASSPKLVTEQYF. The DNA for the CDR3 is TGTGCCAGCTCACCAAAGCTCGTAACCGAGCAGTACTTC.

The chain is built from TRBV10-3 and TRBJ1-2, with D possibly TRBD1 on 5 matching bases. CDR1 ENHRY and CDR2 SYGVKD come from the germline V gene. The length of the CDR3 is 13 residues. V dropped 0 bases and J dropped 7 bases, with 9 bases sitting between them. In nucleotides, the CDR3 is TGTGCCATCAGTGAGTCTGTGGGGCCTGGCTACACCTTC. Its translation: CAISESVGPGYTF.

The chain has TRBV24-1 and TRBJ2-3; 7 positions agree with TRBD1. Trimming took 5 bases from V and 4 from J; bases not matched to a gene: 8. Germline lookup yields CDR1 KGHDR and CDR2 SFDVKD. The CDR3 has 15 residues. Here the CDR3 DNA reads TGTGCCACCAGTGCCCCGACAGGGTTGGCAGATACGCAGTATTTT. As protein: CATSAPTGLADTQYF.

V and J are TRBV2 and TRBJ1-5; 10 bases agree with TRBD1. Per the germline V gene, CDR1 is SNHLY and CDR2 is FYNNEI. There are 14 residues in the CDR3. Losses at the gene ends were 8 bases for V and 5 bases for J; bases not matched to a gene: 6. CDR3 bases: TGTGCCAGCTGCCGACAGGGGGCGCATCAGCCCCAGCATTTT. The encoded protein is CASCRQGAHQPQHF.

The chain couples TRBV7-6 to TRBJ2-1, with 7 bases aligning to TRBD2. The CDR3 totals 12 residues. Germline V gene sequence: CDR1 SGHVS, CDR2 FNYEAQ. J was trimmed by 7 bases and V by 8 bases; bases with no gene match: 5. The CDR3 reads CASGGGANEQFF. The CDR3, as DNA: TGTGCCAGCGGGGGAGGGGCAAATGAGCAGTTCTTC.

The rearrangement uses TRBV15 and TRBJ1-2, with D perhaps TRBD1 (5 bases). Deletions cut 5 bases from V and 8 bases from J, with 18 bases between. The CDR3 length is 14 residues. Germline CDR1 is LNHNV and CDR2 is YYDKDF (reference sequence). CDR3 sequence (DNA): TGTGCCACCAGCCCGCGGAGGGCAGGGCGAGGCTACACCTTC. Protein: CATSPRRAGRGYTF. The whole variable domain, filled in from reference TRBV15 and TRBJ1-2, reads DAMVIQNPRYQVTQFGKPVTLSCSQTLNHNVMYWYQQKSSQAPKLLFHYYDKDFNNEADTPDNFQSRRPNTSFCFLDIRSPGLGDTAMYLCATSPRRAGRGYTFGSGTRLTVV.

J is TRBJ1-1 and V is TRBV28; D is unclear. Germline assignment: CDR1 MDHEN and CDR2 SYDVKM. With 3 bases removed from V and 1 base from J, the gap between germline ends came to 9 bases. The CDR3 spans 14 residues. The CDR3 loop reads CASSFPVRNTEAFF. DNA for the CDR3: TGTGCCAGCAGTTTCCCGGTTAGGAACACTGAAGCTTTCTTT.

The rearrangement uses TRBV7-8 and TRBJ2-6; tentatively, D is TRBD2 (6 bases). The V end was cut by 1 base, the J end by 0 bases, with 7 bases between. The CDR3 extends over 16 amino acids. CDR1 is SGHVS, CDR2 FQNEAQ, per germline. In DNA form, the CDR3 reads TGTGCCAGCAGCTTAGTGGGACTCTCTGGGGCCAACGTCCTGACTTTC. Residues: CASSLVGLSGANVLTF.

The CDR3: CASKPSSYEQYF. The CDR3 region has the DNA TGTGCCAGCAAACCCTCGAGCTACGAGCAGTACTTC. The rearrangement links TRBV6-5 to TRBJ2-7; D gene unclear. The CDR3 has 12 residues. From germline, CDR1 is MNHEY and CDR2 SVGAGI. V was clipped by 7 bases and J by 3 bases, with 10 bases between them.

This sequence joins TRBV7-9 and TRBJ2-5; 8 bases are a match to TRBD1. The CDR3 extends over 14 amino acids. The junction had 7 bases not matched to a gene; V was cut back by 5 bases and J by 5 bases. CDR1 is SEHNR, CDR2 FQNEAQ, per germline (reference sequence). The CDR3 is CASSARTGRETQYF. CDR3 coding DNA: TGTGCCAGCAGCGCCAGGACAGGGCGGGAGACCCAGTACTTC.

The chain has TRBV27 and TRBJ1-4; 8 bases align to TRBD1. Germline-derived CDR1 and CDR2 are MNHEY and SMNVEV (reference sequence). The CDR3 has 15 residues. The junction had 9 bases not matched to a gene; V was cut back by 5 bases and J by 7 bases. The CDR3 coding sequence is TGTGCCAGCAGTCCAAAAGGACAGGGTAGTGAAAAACTGTTTTTT. As protein: CASSPKGQGSEKLFF.

This chain links TRBV5-4 with TRBJ2-1, with a tentative D call TRBD2 (7 bases). V was clipped by 5 bases and J by 6 bases, with 12 bases between them. Germline values: CDR1 SGHNT, CDR2 YYREEE (reference sequence). The CDR3 is made up of 13 amino acids. CDR3 DNA: TGTGCCAGCAGGGGGGGGCAGATCAATGAGCAGTTCTTC. Translating gives CASRGGQINEQFF.

The chain uses TRBV4-2 and TRBJ1-6, with a possible D match to TRBD1 (6 bases). The CDR3 is 21 amino acids. The ends were cut back, 4 bases at V and 0 bases at J, with 25 bases in the middle. The germline V gene has CDR1 LGHNA and CDR2 YNFKEQ. This chain's CDR3 is CASSRRTADFKLSSYNSPLHF. CDR3 DNA: TGTGCCAGCAGCCGTCGGACAGCTGACTTTAAATTAAGCTCCTATAATTCACCCCTCCACTTT.

This rearrangement joins TRBV11-2 to TRBJ2-1; TRBD2 matches 12 bases. The CDR3 contains 15 residues. Trimming removed 5 bases from V and 7 bases from J; junction bases left unmatched: 6. Per the germline V gene, CDR1 is SGHAT and CDR2 is FQNNGV. Here the CDR3 reads CASSEVGLAGNEQFF. In DNA form, the CDR3 reads TGTGCCAGCAGCGAAGTAGGACTAGCGGGAAATGAGCAGTTCTTC.